This T cell receptor beta chain was obtained from a study of CXCR3-negative and CXCR3-positive naive CD8 T cells. Study outcomes and limitations: Hydrophobicity of TRB CDR3s was greater in CXCR3-positive naive cells than in CXCR3-negative naive cells. The study found comparably high diversity in both naive subsets and much lower diversity in memory CD8+ cells. Naive CXCR3-positive and CXCR3-negative cells shared similar TRBV-TRBJ usage, unlike memory cells.

Naive CD8+ T cells showed CD45RO-CCR7+CD27+CD95-. The germline V gene encodes CDR1 SGHTA and CDR2 FQGTGA. The CDR3 has 17 residues. A word on this clonotype: Its specificity is not known.

The authors made the TRB cDNA libraries by 5' RACE using UMI labels. Using the 5' RACE reads, TCRdb records one entry per CDR3 protein without DNA. The sample's table shows roughly 130,000 distinct CDR3 sequences. The TCR sequence derives from a human donor in good health. Some clones in this sample may be carry-over from other donors' samples. The rearrangement joins TRBV7-3 to TRBJ2-1; TCRdb calls TRBD1, which cannot be checked without DNA. Sequenced material: naive CXCR3+ CD8+ T cells from blood. The subset: CD45RO-CCR7+CD27+CD95- naive CD8+ T cells expressing CXCR3 (TNR3+). The CDR3 reads CASSLLSGDTGYNEQFF.